The entry below gives a single T cell receptor (beta chain) sequence along with its context. Antigen unknown. This specimen belongs to a study of T-cell memory formation after mild COVID-19. Turning to the study itself: TCR clusters mostly belonged to single donors. Study results and limitations: The finding that pre-infection memory included some responding clones suggested that cross-reactive memory joined. CD4+ contracting clones were mainly CM and EM; CD8+ ones, EMRA. Later expanders leaned toward CD4+, whereas clones contracting from day 15 to 85 were balanced CD4/CD8.

The V and J ends lost 6 bases and 2 bases respectively, with 11 bases between them. From germline, CDR1 is MGHRA and CDR2 YSYEKL. The CDR3 is 14 amino acids. One entry per CDR3 protein results from TCRdb running MiXCR on the 5' RACE reads. The sample contains 100,000 to 150,000 distinct CDR3 sequences, approximately 17% of which appear only once. V and J are TRBV4-1 and TRBJ1-3; D is unresolved. The receptor was isolated from a man aged 18 to 35 who had mild COVID-19 (a few samples of this study predate the infection). Cell type and time point are not known. Sequencing was performed on PBMCs or a T cell subset sorted from them (not recorded which). This CDR3 is CASRTTAAGNTIYF. The CDR3 DNA is TGCGCCAGCAGAACGACGGCCGCTGGAAACACCATATATTTT.